This TCR beta chain was recovered during a study of CD8+ T cells in alopecia areata. Germline lookup yields CDR1 SNHLY and CDR2 FYNNEI. This CDR3 spans 14 amino acids. With 11 bases clipped from V and 2 bases from J, the junction kept 12 bases outside the gene matches. Treatment of the sample: oral pan-JAK inhibitor, 5-10 mg twice daily. Extracted RNA was reverse transcribed into cDNA, the sequencing template. This table comes from immunoSEQ multiplex PCR, and its TCRdb copy is limited to in-frame clones, with some not included. The sample holds about 150,000 clones; roughly 65% are singletons and the top ten take approximately 0.9%.

This receptor was taken from a human donor with alopecia areata. This specimen consisted of CD4+ T cells sorted from blood, obtained at week 4, from a patient treated with tofacitinib. V is TRBV2 and J is TRBJ2-7; 7 bases are shared with TRBD1. The CDR3 spells CASLRTGRAYEQYF. CDR3 coding DNA: TGTGCCTCTTTAAGGACAGGCAGGGCCTACGAGCAGTACTTC.